Described below is a single T cell receptor (beta chain) sequence and its context. The data derive from a study of blood T cell repertoires in COVID-19. Study-level information: T cells, B-cell-depleted T cells, or PBMCs provided the cDNA or gDNA that served as material.

The assay was immunoSEQ multiplex PCR, and TCRdb's table has in-frame clones only and misses some. The table records roughly 250,000 clones, about 90% of them present only once. V was shortened by 0 bases and J by 0 bases, with 9 bases between the two germline ends. The CDR3 has 17 residues. Germline assignment: CDR1 SGHVS and CDR2 FNYEAQ. Sequenced sample: PBMCs or T cells enriched from blood (not recorded which). This TCR was sampled from a woman aged 25 to 39 with acute COVID-19. This sequence joins TRBV7-6 and TRBJ1-6; no firm D call. CDR3 region: CASSLATGGSYNSPLHF. In DNA, the CDR3 is TGTGCCAGCAGCTTAGCCACCGGTGGCTCCTATAATTCACCCCTCCACTTT.